This T cell receptor (beta chain) was retrieved from a study of cytomegalovirus exposure and HLA in healthy donors. General study points: A later analysis, which compared TCR beta chains of equal frequency, found the HLA-associated ones more clonally expanded.

A multiplex PCR was run with 60 Vbeta primers and 13 Jbeta primers. The data were produced by immunoSEQ multiplex PCR, yet TCRdb's version contains in-frame clones alone and is incomplete. Found here are 130,000 to 150,000 clones, almost 80% of them singletons; the top ten hold 0.55% to 0.8%. The germline gives CDR1 SEHNR, CDR2 FQNEAQ (reference sequence). Trimming shortened V by 3 bases and J by 1 base, and 7 bases separated the two germline ends. The CDR3 has 13 residues. The sample holds a few counts of this clone. Its cognate antigen is unknown. This clonotype originated in a male donor in good health and CMV-seronegative. What was sequenced was PBMCs. V and J are TRBV7-9 and TRBJ2-7; D unclear. The CDR3 loop reads CASSFSPSYEQYF. DNA for the CDR3: TGTGCCAGCAGCTTTTCTCCTTCCTACGAGCAGTACTTC.